The entry below describes one TCR beta chain. The sample originates from a study of blood T cell repertoires in COVID-19. Across the study: The analysed material was cDNA or gDNA that came from T cells, B-cell-depleted T cells, or PBMCs.

This CDR3 is 13 amino acids long. V was pared by 3 bases and J by 5 bases, with 7 bases between. Looked up from germline, CDR1 is SEHNR and CDR2 is FQNEAQ (reference sequence). As processed by the authors: How many nucleated cells were present was estimated from reference gene primer amplification. Sequencing was performed with immunoSEQ multiplex PCR; in TCRdb, only in-frame clones are kept and a portion is missing. V and J calls and clone size are those listed in that table; D and trimming were worked out from the DNA. The table has 85,000 to 110,000 clones, about 91% seen once; the top ten hold roughly 3.5%.

The source of this sequence is a human donor in a cohort sampled during active COVID-19. Input material: peripheral blood. The chain joins TRBV7-9 to TRBJ2-2; D perhaps matches TRBD2 (6 bases). The chain's CDR3 is CASSFGGTGELFF. CDR3 nucleotides: TGTGCCAGCAGCTTCGGGGGAACCGGGGAGCTGTTTTTT.